Here is one T cell receptor beta chain with its context. Its matching antigen is unknown. The data were taken from a study of OX40 agonist ivuxolimab in advanced cancers. Study overall: Hepatocellular carcinoma, melanoma, renal cell or head and neck cancer occurred in dose-escalation patients. Subjects had a mean age of roughly 60 years, with a range of 23 to 79; just over 80% were male.

This CDR3 has 15 residues. V dropped 4 bases and J dropped 5 bases, with 18 bases sitting between them. Germline assignment: CDR1 SGHRS and CDR2 YFSETQ. Clones were read by immunoSEQ multiplex PCR, and TCRdb kept only the in-frame ones, dropping some. The table has some 41,000 clones, 80% to 90% seen once; the top ten hold 6%. Regarding the study as a whole: There was clonal expansion of CD4+ and CD8+ blood T cells by week 6 at 0.1 to 3.0 mg/kg. Researchers report that CD8+ T cells had, on average, more expanded clones than CD4+.

This material consisted of CD4+ or CD8+ T cells sorted from blood, taken in a trial of the OX40 agonist ivuxolimab. This TCR derives from an adult with an advanced solid tumor such as melanoma, head and neck, liver or kidney cancer. The chain employs TRBV5-1 and TRBJ2-5, with TRBD1 as a possible D gene (5 bases). As DNA, the CDR3 is TGCGCCAGCAGCCCGTTAGCAGCAAAGGGGGAGACCCAGTACTTC. Amino acid sequence: CASSPLAAKGETQYF.